The source of this TCR beta chain is a study of CD4 T cells in relation to SARS-CoV-2 and coronaviruses. The wider study: Controls used an HIV-1 Nef peptide pool or no peptide.

Profiled with immunoSEQ multiplex PCR; TCRdb holds only in-frame clones, not every one. This table holds roughly 20,000 clones, under 70% found once. This CDR3 contains 16 residues. Germline assignment: CDR1 MNHEY and CDR2 SVGEGT. J lost 5 bases, V lost 0 bases, and 9 bases had no gene match. CD4+ T cells from unexposed donors were obtained before the COVID-19 pandemic (2011-2018). CD4+ T cells were isolated from the cells after around eleven days of culture. Comments on this clone: Its cognate antigen is unknown.

The sequence was collected from a human donor in good health. This rearrangement joins TRBV6-2 or TRBV6-3 to TRBJ2-7, with 8 bases fitting TRBD2. Sequenced material: CD4+ T cells from PBMCs, cultured in vitro. In DNA form, the CDR3 reads TGTGCCAGCAGTTACTCCGGGGGGGCCGATTCAGACGAGCAGTACTTC. Translated: CASSYSGGADSDEQYF.